One sample yielded the 21 T cell receptor beta chains listed below, sequenced in a study of chemoradiotherapy in HPV16-positive cancers. Sequencing used immunoSEQ multiplex PCR; TCRdb keeps in-frame clones, though not all of them. The profile shows 30,000 or so clones, 70% to 90% of them singletons. Sequenced here: blood, sampled from a patient who underwent chemoradiotherapy. These receptors were obtained from a human donor with HPV-associated anogenital cancer.

As regards this clone: One end of the junction varies from germline; a read error may be responsible. The chain recombines TRBV10-3 with TRBJ1-5; 7 bases match TRBD1. This CDR3 has 13 residues. Germline V CDR1 and CDR2: ENHRY, SYGVKD. The CDR3: CAVRFDRDQPQHF. CDR3 coding DNA: TGTGCCGTCAGATTCGACAGGGATCAGCCCCAGCATTTT.

The V gene is TRBV27, the J gene TRBJ1-6; TRBD1 matches 11 bases. The CDR3 has 20 residues. Unmatched junction bases numbered 11, after V lost 3 bases and J lost 1 base. Germline assignment: CDR1 MNHEY and CDR2 SMNVEV (reference sequence). The CDR3 region is CASSFLQRTGGQSYNSPLHF. The CDR3 DNA is TGTGCCAGCAGTTTCCTTCAGAGGACAGGGGGCCAATCCTATAATTCACCCCTCCACTTT.

This chain connects TRBV13 to TRBJ1-5; 7 bases agree with TRBD1. With V trimmed by 0 bases and J by 4 bases, 3 bases remained unmatched. In germline, CDR1 is PRHDT, CDR2 FYEKMQ (reference sequence). The CDR3 is 15 amino acids. The CDR3 loop is CASSLGRGLNQPQHF. CDR3 nucleotide sequence: TGTGCCAGCAGCTTAGGCAGGGGGTTGAATCAGCCCCAGCATTTT.

The V and J genes are TRBV18 and TRBJ2-5; D ambiguous. Germline-derived CDR1 and CDR2 are KGHSH and LQKENI. Trimming took off 2 bases at V and 5 bases at J, with 12 bases between the two ends. The CDR3 length is 14 residues. The CDR3 sequence is CASSPGDSWETQYF. The CDR3 DNA reads TGTGCCAGCTCACCAGGGGATAGCTGGGAGACCCAGTACTTC.

A few counts support this clone. This rearrangement joins TRBV6-1 to TRBJ2-7; D call uncertain. V lost 1 base and J 2 bases, leaving 9 bases between the germline ends. CDR1 is MNHNS, CDR2 SASEGT, per germline. This CDR3 comprises 14 residues. The CDR3 DNA reads TGTGCCAGCAGTGAAGGATACAACACCTACGAGCAGTACTTC. Encoded protein: CASSEGYNTYEQYF.

This chain connects TRBV9 to TRBJ1-5; D is unresolved. The CDR3 runs 12 residues. V was trimmed by 4 bases and J by 6 bases, leaving 8 bases between them. CDR1 and CDR2 (germline): SGDLS, YYNGEE. CDR3 in amino acids: CASSSPGQPQHF. The CDR3 nucleotides are TGTGCCAGCAGCTCCCCGGGTCAGCCCCAGCATTTT.

The chain couples TRBV29-1 to TRBJ1-1; D may be TRBD1 (5 bases). This CDR3 has 13 amino acids. With 7 bases removed from V and 5 bases from J, the gap between germline ends came to 17 bases. The V gene's germline CDR1 is SQVTM and CDR2 ANQGSEA. CDR3 sequence reads: CSAELGGNTEAFF. The CDR3 region has the DNA TGCAGCGCTGAGCTCGGGGGGAATACTGAAGCTTTCTTT.

V and J are TRBV27 and TRBJ1-2; 7 bases agree with TRBD1. V lost 3 bases, J lost 6 bases, and 16 bases stayed unmatched. The CDR3 runs to 17 residues. From germline, CDR1 is MNHEY and CDR2 SMNVEV (reference sequence). The CDR3 DNA is TGTGCCAGCAGTTTCGCGCCAGAACGGGACAGAAGACATGGCTACACCTTC. Translated: CASSFAPERDRRHGYTF.

V is TRBV18 and J is TRBJ1-5, with D perhaps matching TRBD1 (5 bases). Germline V gene lookup returns CDR1 KGHSH and CDR2 LQKENI. V dropped 3 bases and J dropped 1 base, with 10 bases sitting between them. This CDR3 has 15 residues. CDR3 loop: CASSPRGSSNQPQHF. The CDR3 coding sequence is TGTGCCAGCTCACCGAGGGGATCCAGCAATCAGCCCCAGCATTTT.

A few counts support this clone. The chain uses TRBV19 and TRBJ2-5; D is undetermined. CDR3 size: 16 residues. V shed 4 bases and J shed 2 bases, with 17 bases lying between them. The germline CDR1 and CDR2 sequences are LNHDA and SQIVND (reference sequence). The CDR3: CASSTTIGRDQETQYF. CDR3 bases: TGTGCCAGTAGTACAACTATCGGACGCGATCAAGAGACCCAGTACTTC.

The chain carries TRBV27 and TRBJ1-1; tentative D call: TRBD1 (6 bases). The germline CDR1 and CDR2 sequences are MNHEY and SMNVEV (reference sequence). V lost 6 bases to trimming and J lost 0 bases, with 11 bases between them. The CDR3 has 14 residues. CDR3 region: CASRTGTLNTEAFF. The CDR3, as DNA: TGTGCCAGCAGGACCGGGACACTGAACACTGAAGCTTTCTTT.

The chain carries TRBV6-5 and TRBJ2-2; 7 bases align to TRBD2. The CDR3 consists of 14 residues. Germline V CDR1 and CDR2: MNHEY, SVGAGI. V gave up 7 bases and J gave up 2 bases; unmatched junction bases: 4. The CDR3 coding sequence is TGTGCCAGCAACCGAGCGGGAAACACCGGGGAGCTGTTTTTT. Amino acid sequence: CASNRAGNTGELFF.

The chain recombines TRBV19 with TRBJ2-7; D possibly corresponds to TRBD2 (7 bases). The CDR3 is 12 amino acids. Trimming took 6 bases from V and 6 from J, leaving 12 bases between them. Germline V CDR1 and CDR2: LNHDA, SQIVND (reference sequence). The CDR3 coding sequence is TGTGCCAGTAGCTCACGGGGGGCCGAGCAGTACTTC. Its translation: CASSSRGAEQYF.

The DNA for the CDR3 is TGTGCCTGGAGTGTACGGGGGGGGTTAGGTGAAAAACTGTTTTTT. This sequence encodes CAWSVRGGLGEKLFF. This chain uses TRBV30 with TRBJ1-4; D may be TRBD1 (5 bases). V shed 0 bases and J shed 7 bases, with 15 bases lying between them. The CDR3 runs to 15 residues. Germline V gene lookup returns CDR1 GTSNPN and CDR2 SVGIG (reference sequence).

In its sample, this clone was seen once. CDR3 in amino acids: CASSYSGDRGPTGELFF. The DNA of the CDR3 is TGCGCCAGCAGCTATTCCGGGGACAGGGGGCCCACCGGGGAGCTGTTTTTT. The gene calls are TRBV4-1 and TRBJ2-2; TRBD1 agrees at 12 bases. Trimming removed 5 bases from V and 4 bases from J; junction bases left unmatched: 8. The CDR3 sequence is 17 residues long. Germline V gene data show CDR1 as MGHRA and CDR2 as YSYEKL.

The genes are TRBV15 and TRBJ2-3; D is perhaps TRBD1 or TRBD2 (5 bases each). This CDR3 contains 16 residues. V shed 5 bases and J shed 1 base, with 16 bases lying between them. CDR1 is LNHNV, CDR2 YYDKDF, per germline (reference sequence). CDR3 amino acids: CATSAGRGEGTDTQYF. The DNA of the CDR3 is TGTGCCACCAGCGCAGGAAGGGGAGAAGGCACAGATACGCAGTATTTT.

This clone was detected only once. The rearrangement joins TRBV5-1 to TRBJ2-1; D is possibly TRBD1 or TRBD2 (6 bases each). The CDR3 is 15 residues long. Trimming shortened V by 3 bases and J by 7 bases, and 17 bases separated the two germline ends. Germline lookup yields CDR1 SGHRS and CDR2 YFSETQ. The CDR3 bases are TGCGCCAGCAGCTCCCGGAGGGGGGTGGGGAATGAGCAGTTCTTC. Its protein product is CASSSRRGVGNEQFF.

The chain employs TRBV5-8 and TRBJ1-2; 8 positions match TRBD1. Germline loops: CDR1 SGHTS, CDR2 YDEGEE. The ends lost 2 bases at V and 7 bases at J; junction bases unmatched: 7. CDR3 length: 14 amino acids. CDR3 loop: CASSFPDRAAGYTF. As DNA, the CDR3 is TGTGCCAGCAGCTTCCCGGACAGGGCGGCTGGCTACACCTTC.

This CDR3 is CASSSTGGAYEQYF. In nucleotides, the CDR3 is TGTGCCAGTAGTTCCACAGGGGGGGCCTACGAGCAGTACTTC. The V gene is TRBV19, the J gene TRBJ2-7, with D possibly matching TRBD1 (8 bases). This CDR3 spans 14 amino acids. Trimming took off 5 bases at V and 2 bases at J, with 13 bases between the two ends. CDR1 is LNHDA, CDR2 SQIVND, per germline (reference sequence).

The chain is built from TRBV7-9 and TRBJ2-5, with D perhaps matching TRBD2 (6 bases). The CDR3 runs to 16 residues. V gave up 0 bases and J gave up 2 bases, with 13 bases separating them. CDR1 and CDR2 (germline): SEHNR, FQNEAQ (reference sequence). For the CDR3, the DNA is TGTGCCAGCAGCTTAGCGGTAGTAGCGGTTCAAGAGACCCAGTACTTC. Translated: CASSLAVVAVQETQYF.

This clone showed up just a few times. The chain links TRBV2 to TRBJ2-3, with TRBD1 identical over 7 bases. The CDR3 is made up of 13 amino acids. CDR1 and CDR2 (germline): SNHLY, FYNNEI. The junction had 4 bases not matched to a gene; V was cut back by 7 bases and J by 3 bases. Here the CDR3 reads CASNSQGTDTQYF. CDR3 sequence (DNA): TGTGCCAGCAATTCACAGGGGACAGATACGCAGTATTTT.